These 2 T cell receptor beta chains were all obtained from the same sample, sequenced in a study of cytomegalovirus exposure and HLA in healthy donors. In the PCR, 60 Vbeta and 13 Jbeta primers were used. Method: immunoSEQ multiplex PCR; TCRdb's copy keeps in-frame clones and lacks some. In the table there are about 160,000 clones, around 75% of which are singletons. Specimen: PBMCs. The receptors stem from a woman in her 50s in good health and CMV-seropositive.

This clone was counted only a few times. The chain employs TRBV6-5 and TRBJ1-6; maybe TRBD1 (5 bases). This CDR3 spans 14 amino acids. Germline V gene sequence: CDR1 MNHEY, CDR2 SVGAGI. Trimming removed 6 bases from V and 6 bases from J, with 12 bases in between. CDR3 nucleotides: TGTGCCAGCAGCTTCGACAGTCTTAATTCACCCCTCCACTTT. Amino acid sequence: CASSFDSLNSPLHF.

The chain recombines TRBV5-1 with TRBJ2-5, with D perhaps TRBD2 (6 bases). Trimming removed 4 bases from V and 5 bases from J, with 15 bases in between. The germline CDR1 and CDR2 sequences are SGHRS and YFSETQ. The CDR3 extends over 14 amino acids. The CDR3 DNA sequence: TGCGCCAGCAGCGGGGAGGTCGCGGGGGAGACCCAGTACTTC. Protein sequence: CASSGEVAGETQYF.